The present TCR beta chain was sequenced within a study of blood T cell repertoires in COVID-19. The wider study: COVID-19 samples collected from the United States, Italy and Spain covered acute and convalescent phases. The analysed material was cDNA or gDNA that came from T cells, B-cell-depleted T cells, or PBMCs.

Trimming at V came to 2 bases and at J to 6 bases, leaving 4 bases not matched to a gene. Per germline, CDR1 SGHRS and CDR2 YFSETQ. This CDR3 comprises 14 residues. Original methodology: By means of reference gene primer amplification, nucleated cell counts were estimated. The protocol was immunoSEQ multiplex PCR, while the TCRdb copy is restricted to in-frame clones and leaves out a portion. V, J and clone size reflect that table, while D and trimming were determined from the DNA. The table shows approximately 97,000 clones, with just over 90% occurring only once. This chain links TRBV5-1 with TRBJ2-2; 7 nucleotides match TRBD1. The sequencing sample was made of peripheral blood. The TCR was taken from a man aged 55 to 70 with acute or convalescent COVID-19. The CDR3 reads CASSLLQGAGELFF. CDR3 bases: TGCGCCAGCAGCTTACTCCAGGGGGCCGGGGAGCTGTTTTTT.